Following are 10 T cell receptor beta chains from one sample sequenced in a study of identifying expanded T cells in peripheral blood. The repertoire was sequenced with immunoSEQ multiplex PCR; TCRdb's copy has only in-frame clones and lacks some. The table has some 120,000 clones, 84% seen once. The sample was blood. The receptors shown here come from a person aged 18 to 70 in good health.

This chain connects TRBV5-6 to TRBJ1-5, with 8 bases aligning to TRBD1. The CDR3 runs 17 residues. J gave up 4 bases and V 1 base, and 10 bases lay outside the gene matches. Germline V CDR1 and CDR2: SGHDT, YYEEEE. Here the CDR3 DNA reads TGTGCCAGCAGCTTGCCGGGACAGGAACTTCTTAATCAGCCCCAGCATTTT. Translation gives CASSLPGQELLNQPQHF.

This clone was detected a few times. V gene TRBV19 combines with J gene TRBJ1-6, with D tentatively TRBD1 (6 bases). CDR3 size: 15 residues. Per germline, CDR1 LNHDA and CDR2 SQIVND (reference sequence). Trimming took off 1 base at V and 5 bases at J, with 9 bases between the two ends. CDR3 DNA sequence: TGTGCCAGTAGTATAGGGGGGACACATAATTCACCCCTCCACTTT. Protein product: CASSIGGTHNSPLHF.

In DNA form, the CDR3 reads TGTGCCTGGAGTTGGGGACAGTCGGATACGCAGTATTTT. Protein sequence: CAWSWGQSDTQYF. The rearrangement joins TRBV30 to TRBJ2-3; TRBD1 agrees at 7 bases. The V segment lost 2 bases and the J segment 6 bases; nucleotides outside the gene matches: 5. This CDR3 has 13 amino acids. CDR1 GTSNPN and CDR2 SVGIG come from the germline V gene (reference sequence).

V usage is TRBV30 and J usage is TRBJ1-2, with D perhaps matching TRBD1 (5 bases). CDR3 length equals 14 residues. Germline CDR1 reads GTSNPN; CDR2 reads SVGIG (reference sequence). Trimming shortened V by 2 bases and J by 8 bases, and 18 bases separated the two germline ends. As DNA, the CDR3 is TGTGCCTGGAGTTACCCACAGGTTTTATACGGCTACACCTTC. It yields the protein CAWSYPQVLYGYTF.

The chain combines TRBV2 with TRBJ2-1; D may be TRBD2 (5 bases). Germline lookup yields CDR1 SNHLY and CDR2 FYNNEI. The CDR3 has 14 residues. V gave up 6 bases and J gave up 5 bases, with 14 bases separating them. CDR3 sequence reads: CASSRTGNNNEQFF. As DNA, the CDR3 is TGTGCCAGCAGCAGGACGGGAAATAACAATGAGCAGTTCTTC.

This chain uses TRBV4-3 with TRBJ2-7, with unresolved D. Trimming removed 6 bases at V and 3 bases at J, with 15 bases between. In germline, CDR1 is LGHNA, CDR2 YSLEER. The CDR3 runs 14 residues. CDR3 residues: CASRLAGIHYEQYF. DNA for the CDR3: TGCGCCAGCAGGTTGGCAGGAATTCACTACGAGCAGTACTTC.

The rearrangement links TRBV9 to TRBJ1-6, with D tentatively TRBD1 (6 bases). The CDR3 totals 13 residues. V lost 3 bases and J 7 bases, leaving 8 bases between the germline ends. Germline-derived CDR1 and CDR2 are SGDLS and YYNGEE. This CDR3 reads CASSATGNSPLHF. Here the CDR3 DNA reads TGTGCCAGCAGCGCTACAGGGAATTCACCCCTCCACTTT.

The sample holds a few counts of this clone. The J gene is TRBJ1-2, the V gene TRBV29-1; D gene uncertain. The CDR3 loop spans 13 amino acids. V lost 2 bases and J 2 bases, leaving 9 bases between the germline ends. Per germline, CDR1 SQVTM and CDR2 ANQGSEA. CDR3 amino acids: CSVESGENYGYTF. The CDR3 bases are TGCAGCGTTGAATCCGGGGAGAACTATGGCTACACCTTC.

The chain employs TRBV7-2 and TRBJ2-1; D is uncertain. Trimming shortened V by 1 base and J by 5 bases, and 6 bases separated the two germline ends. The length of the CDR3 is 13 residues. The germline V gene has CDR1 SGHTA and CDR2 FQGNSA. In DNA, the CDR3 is TGTGCCAGCAGCTTAGGGCCCGACAATGAGCAGTTCTTC. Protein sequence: CASSLGPDNEQFF.

The CDR3 DNA follows: TGTGCCTGGAGTGGGCAGGGTGGGGTCCTGACTTTC. Protein: CAWSGQGGVLTF. This sequence joins TRBV30 and TRBJ2-6; D possibly corresponds to TRBD1 (5 bases). There are 12 residues in the CDR3. V lost 1 base to trimming and J lost 13 bases, with 11 bases between them. The germline CDR1 and CDR2 sequences are GTSNPN and SVGIG (reference sequence).